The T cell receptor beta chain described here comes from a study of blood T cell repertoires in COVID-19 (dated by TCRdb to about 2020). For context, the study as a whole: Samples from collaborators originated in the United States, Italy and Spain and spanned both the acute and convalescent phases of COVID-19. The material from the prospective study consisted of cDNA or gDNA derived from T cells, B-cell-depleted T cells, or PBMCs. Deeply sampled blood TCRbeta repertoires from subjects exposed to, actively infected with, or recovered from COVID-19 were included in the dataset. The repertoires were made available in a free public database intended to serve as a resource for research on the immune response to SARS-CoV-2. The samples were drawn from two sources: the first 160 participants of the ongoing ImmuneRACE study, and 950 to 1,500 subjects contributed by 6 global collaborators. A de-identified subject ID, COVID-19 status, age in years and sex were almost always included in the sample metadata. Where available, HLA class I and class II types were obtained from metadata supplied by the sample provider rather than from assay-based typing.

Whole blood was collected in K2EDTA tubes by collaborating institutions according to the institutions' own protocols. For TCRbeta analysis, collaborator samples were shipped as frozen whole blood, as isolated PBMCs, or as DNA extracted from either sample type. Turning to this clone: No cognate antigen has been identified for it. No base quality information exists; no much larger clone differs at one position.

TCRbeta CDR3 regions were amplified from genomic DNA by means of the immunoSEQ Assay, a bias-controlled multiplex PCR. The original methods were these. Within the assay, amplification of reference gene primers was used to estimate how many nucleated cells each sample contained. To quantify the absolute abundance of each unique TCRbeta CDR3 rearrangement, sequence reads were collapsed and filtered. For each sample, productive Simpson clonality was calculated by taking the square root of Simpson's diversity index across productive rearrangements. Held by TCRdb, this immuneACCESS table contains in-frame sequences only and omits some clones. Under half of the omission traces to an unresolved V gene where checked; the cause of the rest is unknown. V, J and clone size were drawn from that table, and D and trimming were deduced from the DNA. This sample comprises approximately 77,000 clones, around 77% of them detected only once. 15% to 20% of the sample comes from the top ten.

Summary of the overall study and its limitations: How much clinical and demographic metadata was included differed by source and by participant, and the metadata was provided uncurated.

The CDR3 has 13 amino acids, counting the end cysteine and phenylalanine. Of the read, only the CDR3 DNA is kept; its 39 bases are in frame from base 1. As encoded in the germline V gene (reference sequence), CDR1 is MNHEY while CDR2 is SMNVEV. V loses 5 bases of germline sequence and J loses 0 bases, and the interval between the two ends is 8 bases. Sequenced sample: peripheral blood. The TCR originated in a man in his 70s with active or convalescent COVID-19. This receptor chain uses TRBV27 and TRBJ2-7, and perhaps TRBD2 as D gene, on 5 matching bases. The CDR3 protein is CASSRRTSYEQYF. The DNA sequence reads TGTGCCAGCAGTAGGAGGACCTCCTACGAGCAGTACTTC.